This T cell receptor beta chain was sequenced for a study of radiotherapy plus CTLA-4 blockade in lung cancer. Study-level background: Objective responses were seen in over 15% of patients, disease control in 25% to 35%.

CDR3 length equals 15 residues. Germline V gene data show CDR1 as SGHRS and CDR2 as YFSETQ. Trimming removed 3 bases at V and 7 bases at J, with 20 bases between. Sequencing used immunoSEQ multiplex PCR; TCRdb keeps in-frame clones, though not all of them. The table records fewer than 140,000 clones, over 75% of them present only once. Study-level points and caveats: Clones of tumor-derived TCRs expanded in blood after radiotherapy plus ipilimumab. Interferon-beta, together with early blood T cell clone dynamics, reportedly best predicted response.

Turning to this clone: Its antigen is unknown.

This TCR was sampled from a human donor with non-small cell lung cancer that progressed on radiotherapy plus ipilimumab. Some clones in this sample may be carry-over from other donors' samples. The source was peripheral blood, collected from a patient treated with radiotherapy plus ipilimumab. The rearrangement uses TRBV5-1 and TRBJ2-7, with a possible D match to TRBD2 (6 bases). CDR3 residues: CASSSQTIAAGEQYF. For the CDR3, the DNA is TGCGCCAGCAGCTCCCAGACGATAGCGGCAGGGGAGCAGTACTTC.